This T cell receptor beta chain was found in a study of shared clonotypes between healthy human individuals. As for the study in general: A few men and two women, aged 18 to 49, were donors. Study-level findings and limits: In contrast to clonotypes shared by all four donors, non-shared clonotypes had lower generation probabilities.

This clone appeared a single time. Its antigen is currently unknown. Per the original data handling: Junction-only immunoSEQ sequences carried no quality scores, so filtering differed. Profiling relied on immunoSEQ multiplex PCR, and the TCRdb table lists in-frame clones only, not all of them. D and trimming come from the DNA, and the V and J calls and clone size come from that table. The sample consists of about 2.4 million clones, more than 85% of them appearing once. The CDR3 has 15 amino acids. The germline V gene encodes CDR1 MDHEN and CDR2 SYDVKM. V was cut by 2 bases and J by 0 bases, with 11 bases left in between.

The genes are TRBV28 and TRBJ2-7; D may be TRBD2 (5 bases). This TCR was sampled from a man aged 18-30 years in good health. Some clones in this sample may be carry-over from other donors' samples. The source material was naive CD4+ T cells from PBMCs. Subset given: CD45RA+ positively selected. CDR3 region: CASSLGPGNSYEQYF. In DNA form, the CDR3 reads TGTGCCAGCAGTTTAGGTCCGGGGAACTCCTACGAGCAGTACTTC.